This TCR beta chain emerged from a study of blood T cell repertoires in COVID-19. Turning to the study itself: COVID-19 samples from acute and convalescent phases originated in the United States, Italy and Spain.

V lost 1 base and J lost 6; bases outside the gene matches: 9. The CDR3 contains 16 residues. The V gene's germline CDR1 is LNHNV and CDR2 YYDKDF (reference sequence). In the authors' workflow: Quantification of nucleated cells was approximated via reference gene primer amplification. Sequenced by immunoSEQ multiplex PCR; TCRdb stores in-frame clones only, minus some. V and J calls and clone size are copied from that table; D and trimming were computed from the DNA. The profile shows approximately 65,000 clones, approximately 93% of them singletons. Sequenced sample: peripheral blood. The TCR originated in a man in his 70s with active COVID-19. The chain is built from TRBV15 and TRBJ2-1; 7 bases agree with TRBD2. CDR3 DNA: TGTGCCACCAGCAGAGTGCCTAGCGGCATAGTCAATGAGCAGTTCTTC. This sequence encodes CATSRVPSGIVNEQFF.